This TCR beta chain was identified in a study of CD8 T cells in Susac syndrome. The authors sequenced TCR beta from blood CD8+ and CD4+ T cells. Negative isolation was used for CD8+ and CD4+ T cells, and FACS enrichment was applied to TEMRA cells. Points on this clonotype: What it recognizes is unknown.

Random hexamers were used to reverse transcribe an amount of about 0.45 to 1 ug RNA. TCR beta CDR3 was amplified by immunoSEQ multiplex PCR. This amplification extended across 54 Vbeta and 13 Jbeta segments. One entry per CDR3 protein, called by TCRdb with MiXCR from the immunoSEQ multiplex PCR reads. Counted here are more than 75,000 distinct CDR3 sequences, roughly 93% occurring once; the ten biggest clones make up 0.26%. Study outcomes and limitations: The relatively small number of individuals in the TCR sequencing and HLA analysis was acknowledged by the study.

Between the trimmed V and J ends, which lost 10 bases and 2 bases, there was a span of 10 bases. CDR3 length: 12 residues. The sample comprised CD8+ T cells from PBMCs. The receptor was isolated from a human donor in good health. The chain recombines TRBV12-3 or TRBV12-4 with TRBJ2-3, with D unclear. The CDR3: CATLGPTDTQYF. CDR3 bases: TGTGCCACCCTCGGCCCCACAGATACGCAGTATTTT.